One and the same sample provided the 17 T cell receptor beta chains below, sequenced in a study of T cell changes during pregnancy in multiple sclerosis. Clones were read by immunoSEQ multiplex PCR, and TCRdb kept only the in-frame ones, dropping some. The data hold under 70,000 clones, with around 90% observed a single time. Material: CD4+ T cells from peripheral blood mononuclear cells, obtained after pregnancy. The receptor set was obtained from a female donor with multiple sclerosis, enrolled in a pregnancy study.

This chain connects TRBV10-3 to TRBJ2-7; D is perhaps TRBD2 (5 bases). The CDR3 is 14 amino acids. V lost 4 bases and J lost 1, with 11 bases in between. Germline V gene sequence: CDR1 ENHRY, CDR2 SYGVKD. For the CDR3, the DNA is TGTGCCATCAGTGGAGGGCAGTCTTCCTACGAGCAGTACTTC. This gives the protein CAISGGQSSYEQYF.

The chain joins TRBV28 to TRBJ1-2; D is undetermined. The CDR3 covers 12 residues. Germline-derived CDR1 and CDR2 are MDHEN and SYDVKM. Trimming pared 7 bases from V and 7 bases from J, leaving 13 bases between. CDR3 sequence reads: CASNINPGGYTF. The DNA of the CDR3 is TGTGCCAGCAATATAAACCCAGGTGGCTACACCTTC.

The rearrangement joins TRBV7-9 to TRBJ1-3; 8 nucleotides align to TRBD1. Germline CDR1 SEHNR, CDR2 FQNEAQ (reference sequence). The CDR3 is 16 amino acids. V trimming: 5 bases; J trimming: 4 bases; junction bases outside the gene matches: 10. The chain's CDR3 is CASSAQRTGQGNTIYF. The CDR3 region has the DNA TGTGCCAGCAGCGCCCAGAGGACAGGGCAAGGAAACACCATATATTTT.

The chain couples TRBV5-6 to TRBJ1-6; D not resolved. The CDR3 covers 15 residues. The V end lost 3 bases, the J end lost 14 bases, and 21 bases lay between the germline ends. Per the germline V gene, CDR1 is SGHDT and CDR2 is YYEEEE. The CDR3: CASSSYGPGFLALHF. CDR3 sequence (DNA): TGTGCCAGCAGCTCCTACGGTCCAGGTTTTTTAGCCCTCCACTTT. The full variable domain, its missing parts supplied by reference TRBV5-6 and TRBJ1-6, is DAGVTQSPTHLIKTRGQQVTLRCSPKSGHDTVSWYQQALGQGPQFIFQYYEEEERQRGNFPDRFSGHQFPNYSSELNVNALLLGDSALYLCASSSYGPGFLALHFGNGTRLTVT.

V usage is TRBV4-1 and J usage is TRBJ2-1, with 16 bases lining up with TRBD2. The CDR3 extends over 19 amino acids. The germline V gene has CDR1 MGHRA and CDR2 YSYEKL. The V gene end was trimmed by 4 bases and the J gene end by 3 bases; junction bases not matched to a gene: 9. DNA of the CDR3: TGCGCCAGCAGCCCGAGGGGACTAGCGGGAGGGGCGGGCTACAATGAGCAGTTCTTC. Protein product: CASSPRGLAGGAGYNEQFF.

This chain connects TRBV6-5 to TRBJ1-1; D call uncertain. CDR1 is MNHEY, CDR2 SVGAGI, per germline. This CDR3 is built from 11 residues. V was clipped by 7 bases and J by 11 bases, with 14 bases between them. The CDR3 loop reads CASIYNYLAFF. In nucleotides, the CDR3 is TGTGCCAGCATTTATAACTACTTGGCTTTCTTT.

This clone was counted a few times. The J gene is TRBJ2-1, the V gene TRBV27, with D unclear. Germline CDR1 MNHEY, CDR2 SMNVEV (reference sequence). The CDR3 sequence is 14 residues long. With 0 bases removed from V and 7 bases from J, the gap between germline ends came to 10 bases. CDR3 bases: TGTGCCAGCAGTTTATCTTTCCGCAGAAATGAGCAGTTCTTC. Its translation is CASSLSFRRNEQFF.

The V and J genes are TRBV28 and TRBJ2-6; 9 bases agree with TRBD1. The germline CDR1 and CDR2 sequences are MDHEN and SYDVKM. The V segment lost 3 bases and the J segment 0 bases; nucleotides outside the gene matches: 6. CDR3 length: 18 residues. In DNA form, the CDR3 reads TGTGCCAGCAGTTTTGCGGGACAGGGCCTCTCTGGGGCCAACGTCCTGACTTTC. Protein product: CASSFAGQGLSGANVLTF.

This clone is deemed medium-sized. The gene calls are TRBV9 and TRBJ1-3, with D perhaps TRBD1 (6 bases). The CDR3 is 14 residues long. Germline values: CDR1 SGDLS, CDR2 YYNGEE. Trimming cost V 5 bases and J 0 bases, with 9 bases left between them. The CDR3 loop is CASSRTDSGNTIYF. CDR3 sequence (DNA): TGTGCCAGCAGTCGGACAGACTCTGGAAACACCATATATTTT.

This clone was seen more than once but under ten times. The chain has TRBV6-1 and TRBJ2-5; 10 bases match TRBD1. Trimming at V came to 6 bases and at J to 7 bases, leaving 11 bases not matched to a gene. Germline V CDR1 and CDR2: MNHNS, SASEGT. The CDR3 runs 15 residues. The CDR3 spells CASRNRQGAEGTQYF. The CDR3 DNA reads as TGTGCCAGCAGAAACAGACAGGGGGCAGAAGGGACCCAGTACTTC.

The gene calls are TRBV2 and TRBJ2-3, with a possible D match to TRBD2 (6 bases). The CDR3 runs 15 residues. The V end lost 4 bases, the J end lost 1 base, and 12 bases lay between the germline ends. Germline values: CDR1 SNHLY, CDR2 FYNNEI. CDR3 amino acids: CASSVRPSGTDTQYF. The CDR3 DNA reads TGTGCCAGCAGTGTCCGGCCTAGCGGCACAGATACGCAGTATTTT.

This clone is a singleton in its sample. The chain employs TRBV28 and TRBJ2-5; TRBD1 is a possible D gene (6 bases). The CDR3 contains 14 residues. V lost 7 bases to trimming and J lost 4 bases, with 16 bases between them. The V gene's germline CDR1 is MDHEN and CDR2 SYDVKM. The CDR3 region is CASIRSDSGETQYF. DNA for the CDR3: TGTGCCAGCATAAGGTCGGACAGTGGAGAGACCCAGTACTTC.

The CDR3 reads CASCRSSGSYNEQFF. In DNA form, the CDR3 reads TGTGCCAGCTGCAGATCTAGCGGGAGCTACAATGAGCAGTTCTTC. The chain recombines TRBV6-1 with TRBJ2-1; TRBD2 matches 10 bases. CDR1 MNHNS and CDR2 SASEGT come from the germline V gene. This CDR3 spans 15 amino acids. The V segment lost 8 bases and the J segment 3 bases; nucleotides outside the gene matches: 7.

The CDR3 DNA is TGTGCCATCAGTGACTACTCGGGACAGGCCCACCTCTATGGCTACACCTTC. Translated: CAISDYSGQAHLYGYTF. The chain is built from TRBV10-3 and TRBJ1-2; TRBD1 matches at 8 bases. V lost 3 bases, J lost 4 bases, and 13 bases stayed unmatched. The CDR3 covers 17 residues. The germline gives CDR1 ENHRY, CDR2 SYGVKD.

This chain joins TRBV19 and TRBJ2-6, with 7 nucleotides matching TRBD1. This CDR3 region has 16 residues. Germline V gene data show CDR1 as LNHDA and CDR2 as SQIVND (reference sequence). Trimming cost V 5 bases and J 2 bases; bases outside gene matches: 6. CDR3 amino acids: CASSVTGTAGANVLTF. The CDR3 nucleotides are TGTGCCAGTAGTGTTACCGGGACAGCTGGGGCCAACGTCCTGACTTTC.

The chain joins TRBV27 to TRBJ1-5, with 11 bases lining up with TRBD1. Germline lookup yields CDR1 MNHEY and CDR2 SMNVEV (reference sequence). Trimming cost V 6 bases and J 6 bases; bases outside gene matches: 7. This CDR3 has 15 residues. The DNA of the CDR3 is TGTGCCAGCAGAAGGACAGGGGGCGCGGGTCAGCCCCAGCATTTT. Its translation is CASRRTGGAGQPQHF.

The genes are TRBV6-1 and TRBJ2-2, with D possibly TRBD1 on 6 matching bases. Germline V lookup: CDR1 MNHNS, CDR2 SASEGT. Trimming stripped 8 bases from V and 6 bases from J, with 16 bases between. The CDR3 contains 14 residues. The CDR3 DNA reads TGTGCCAGCCAATGGGGGCGTTTATCCGGGGAGCTGTTTTTT. Its protein is CASQWGRLSGELFF.